This T cell receptor beta chain was obtained from a study of a mutant IDH1 vaccine in newly diagnosed glioma. Study summary: Vaccines began 4-6 weeks after radiotherapy alone, or with temozolomide cycles. The earlier regimen, radiotherapy, temozolomide, or both, was most often both.

Points on this clone: Its antigen is not identified.

Germline V gene lookup returns CDR1 MNHNS and CDR2 SASEGT. Deletions cut 10 bases from V and 3 bases from J, with 16 bases between. The CDR3 runs to 14 residues. Sample time point: week 35, safety follow-up. What each vaccine dose contained was 300 ug of mutant IDH1 20-mer peptide, accompanied by topical imiquimod. All eight of the vaccinations patients received fell in weeks 1, 3, 5, 7, 11, 15, 19 and 23. The astrocytomas were IDH1-mutant, ATRX-negative, and WHO grade 3 or 4. Clones were read by immunoSEQ multiplex PCR, and TCRdb kept only the in-frame ones, dropping some. The table lists roughly 30,000 clones, roughly 80% of them singletons.

This clonotype was sampled from a man younger than 45 with glioma. This chain joins TRBV6-1 and TRBJ1-5; perhaps TRBD1 as D (5 bases). The sequences come from PBMCs, collected from a glioma patient whose treatment included an IDH1 peptide vaccine. CDR3 sequence: CATLWKGNNQPQHF. Here the CDR3 DNA reads TGTGCCACCTTATGGAAGGGGAACAATCAGCCCCAGCATTTT.